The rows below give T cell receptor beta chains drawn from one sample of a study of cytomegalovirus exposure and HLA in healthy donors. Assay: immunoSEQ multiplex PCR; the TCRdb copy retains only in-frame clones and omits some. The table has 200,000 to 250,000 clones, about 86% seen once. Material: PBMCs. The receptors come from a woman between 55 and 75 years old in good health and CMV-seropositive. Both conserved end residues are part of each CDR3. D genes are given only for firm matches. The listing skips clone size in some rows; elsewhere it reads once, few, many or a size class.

CASSPRTAGELFF	TGTGCCAGCAGCCCTAGGACAGCCGGGGAGTTGTTTTTT	13	TRBV7-3	TRBJ2-2	.	.
CASMSRVIETQYF	TGTGCCAGCATGTCCAGGGTCATAGAGACCCAGTACTTC	13	TRBV2	TRBJ2-5	.	.
CASSQLASGETQYF	TGCGCCAGCAGCCAACTGGCTAGCGGAGAGACCCAGTACTTC	14	TRBV4-1	TRBJ2-5	.	TRBD2
CASSKEGLKEKLFF	TGTGCCAGCAGCAAAGAGGGACTGAAGGAAAAACTGTTTTTT	14	TRBV21-1	TRBJ1-4	.	.
CASSTSGTYEQYF	TGTGCCAGTAGTACGTCAGGGACCTACGAGCAGTACTTC	13	TRBV19	TRBJ2-7	once	.
CASINIGRTRYGYTF	TGTGCCAGCATTAATATAGGGAGGACCCGCTATGGCTACACCTTC	15	TRBV6-1	TRBJ1-2	.	.
CASSPGTSGSNEQYF	TGTGCCAGCAGCCCTGGGACTAGCGGGAGCAATGAGCAGTACTTC	15	TRBV5-4	TRBJ2-7	.	TRBD2
CASSADNEAFF	TGTGCCAGCAGCGCAGATAATGAAGCTTTCTTT	11	TRBV25-1	TRBJ1-1	.	.
CASSTRTGLNTEAFF	TGTGCCAGCAGCACCCGGACAGGGCTTAACACTGAAGCTTTCTTT	15	TRBV7-8	TRBJ1-1	.	TRBD1
CASSLSLSNQPQHF	TGTGCCAGCAGTTTATCCCTCAGCAATCAGCCCCAGCATTTT	14	TRBV27	TRBJ1-5	.	.
CASSSTGGGSNGYEKYF	TGTGCCAGCAGTTCCACAGGGGGCGGCTCTAATGGGTACGAGAAGTACTTC	17	TRBV27	TRBJ2-5	.	TRBD1
CAWSRLGGEETQYF	TGTGCCTGGAGTCGTCTAGGAGGTGAAGAGACCCAGTACTTC	14	TRBV30	TRBJ2-5	.	.
CASSLPRNTEAFF	TGTGCCAGCAGCTTACCCAGGAACACTGAAGCTTTCTTT	13	TRBV5-6	TRBJ1-1	once	.
CASSFGQGDSGANVLTF	TGTGCCAGCAGCTTTGGACAGGGGGACTCTGGGGCCAACGTCCTGACTTTC	17	TRBV7-9	TRBJ2-6	.	TRBD1
CASSLGGGSNQPQHF	TGCGCCAGCAGCTTGGGGGGGGGCAGCAATCAGCCCCAGCATTTT	15	TRBV5-1	TRBJ1-5	.	.
CATSRAPPGAISNQPQHF	TGTGCCACCAGCAGAGCTCCTCCAGGGGCCATTAGCAATCAGCCCCAGCATTTT	18	TRBV15	TRBJ1-5	.	.
CASRSLGLAEETQYF	TGTGCCAGCAGAAGTTTAGGACTAGCGGAAGAGACCCAGTACTTC	15	TRBV5-4	TRBJ2-5	.	TRBD2
CASGRREAGEQYF	TGTGCCAGCGGTCGGCGGGAGGCGGGGGAGCAGTACTTC	13	TRBV2	TRBJ2-7	few	TRBD2
CSAEGQEKLFF	TGCAGTGCGGAAGGACAAGAAAAACTGTTTTTT	11	TRBV20-1	TRBJ1-4	.	.
CAITHSGSYEQYF	TGTGCCATAACCCATAGCGGGAGCTACGAGCAGTACTTC	13	TRBV2	TRBJ2-7	.	TRBD2
CATSRPRQGGGYTF	TGTGCCACCAGCAGACCGAGACAGGGAGGTGGCTACACCTTC	14	TRBV15	TRBJ1-2	.	TRBD1
CASSVEAVGQSSGNTIYF	TGTGCCAGCAGCGTAGAGGCCGTGGGGCAGAGCTCTGGAAACACCATATATTTT	18	TRBV9	TRBJ1-3	.	.
CASRPTVKSHTEAFF	TGTGCCAGCAGGCCGACAGTGAAGTCCCACACTGAAGCTTTCTTT	15	TRBV6-6	TRBJ1-1	.	.
CASSEDREYTIYF	TGTGCCAGCAGCGAGGACAGGGAGTACACCATATATTTT	13	TRBV5-4	TRBJ1-3	many	TRBD1
CASLTGSPGANVLTF	TGTGCCTCCTTAACAGGCTCCCCGGGGGCCAACGTCCTGACTTTC	15	TRBV6-6	TRBJ2-6	few	.
CAWSGTGNEQFF	TGTGCCTGGAGTGGGACAGGGAATGAGCAGTTCTTC	12	TRBV30	TRBJ2-1	.	TRBD1
CASSLGPQGFELNQPQHF	TGTGCCAGCAGCCTAGGACCACAGGGTTTCGAATTGAATCAGCCCCAGCATTTT	18	TRBV28	TRBJ1-5	.	.
CASSEGPTGSEKLFF	TGCGCCAGCAGCGAGGGCCCCACAGGGTCTGAAAAACTGTTTTTT	15	TRBV5-1	TRBJ1-4	.	.
CASSTPGTGGRAFF	TGTGCCAGCTCAACCCCCGGGACAGGGGGCAGAGCTTTCTTT	14	TRBV18	TRBJ1-1	.	TRBD1
CASSLELGNQPQHF	TGTGCCAGCAGCTTAGAGCTTGGCAATCAGCCCCAGCATTTT	14	TRBV7-2	TRBJ1-5	.	.
CASTDLQGIGEQYF	TGTGCCAGCACTGATTTACAGGGTATTGGCGAGCAGTACTTC	14	TRBV6-1	TRBJ2-7	.	.
CASSYSGLTNQPQHF	TGTGCCAGCAGTTACTCGGGACTGACAAATCAGCCCCAGCATTTT	15	TRBV10-3	TRBJ1-5	few	.
CASSEQRQKPNTEAFF	TGTGCCAGCAGCGAGCAACGACAGAAACCGAACACTGAAGCTTTCTTT	16	TRBV9	TRBJ1-1	.	.
CASSQQGAGANVLTF	TGCGCCAGCAGCCAACAGGGGGCTGGGGCCAACGTCCTGACTTTC	15	TRBV10-2	TRBJ2-6	.	TRBD1
CASSEGQARSTF	TGTGCCAGCTCGGAGGGACAGGCCCGTTCAACCTTC	12	TRBV18	TRBJ1-2	.	TRBD1
CASTTRPNSPLHF	TGTGCCAGCACAACCAGGCCAAATTCACCCCTCCACTTT	13	TRBV6-1	TRBJ1-6	.	.
CASSPRGLVLNEQFF	TGTGCCAGCAGTCCCCGGGGACTAGTTCTAAATGAGCAGTTCTTC	15	TRBV28	TRBJ2-1	few	TRBD2
CAWTISGGSYEQYF	TGTGCCTGGACCATTAGCGGCGGCTCCTACGAGCAGTACTTC	14	TRBV30	TRBJ2-7	.	.
CASSNRDTGNSPLHF	TGTGCCAGCAGCAACCGGGACACGGGGAATTCACCCCTCCACTTT	15	TRBV9	TRBJ1-6	.	.
CASSVFSGSYTGELFF	TGTGCCAGCAGCGTTTTTAGCGGGAGTTACACCGGGGAGCTGTTTTTT	16	TRBV9	TRBJ2-2	.	TRBD2